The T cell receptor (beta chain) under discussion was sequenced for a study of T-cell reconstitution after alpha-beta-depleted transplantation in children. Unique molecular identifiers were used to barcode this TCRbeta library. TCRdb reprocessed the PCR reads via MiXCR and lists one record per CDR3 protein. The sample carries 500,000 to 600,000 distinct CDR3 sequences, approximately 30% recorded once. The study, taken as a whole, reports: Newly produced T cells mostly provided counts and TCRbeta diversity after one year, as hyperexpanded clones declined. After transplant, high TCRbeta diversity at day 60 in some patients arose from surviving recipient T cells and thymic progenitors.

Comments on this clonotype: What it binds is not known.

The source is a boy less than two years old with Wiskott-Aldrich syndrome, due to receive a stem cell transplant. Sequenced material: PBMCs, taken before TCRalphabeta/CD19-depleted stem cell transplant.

The CDR3: CASSLLYGKYEQYF. As DNA, the CDR3 is TGTGCCAGCAGTTTGTTGTACGGGAAGTACGAGCAGTACTTC. V gene TRBV12-3 or TRBV12-4 combines with J gene TRBJ2-7; possibly TRBD2 for D (5 bases). There are 14 residues in the CDR3. V lost 3 bases to trimming and J lost 4 bases, with 13 bases between them.